This is a list of T cell receptor beta chains from one sample in a study of blood T cells in healthy people across ages. TCRdb passed the 5' RACE reads through MiXCR, listing each CDR3 protein once. This sample has about 570,000 distinct CDR3 sequences, with 25% to 30% found just once. The sample comprised blood. These receptors all come from a woman aged 70 to 79 in good health. Each CDR3 is given with its conserved first and last residue. Size values are once, few and many counts, or a class for expanded clones, and some rows have none.

TRBJ2-7 TRBV21-1 NA CATLSCGGQEQYF
TRBJ2-5 TRBV9 NA CASSVAPRTSGEETQYF
TRBJ2-7 TRBV6-1 NA CASSPGFNEQYF
TRBJ1-1 TRBV6-2/TRBV6-3 many CASTEIGQAKNTEAFF
NA TRBV19 NA CAGGKGSYNEQFF
TRBJ2-7 TRBV5-1 NA CASSLSSNYEQYF
TRBJ1-2 TRBV10-3 NA CAISELPGYGYTF
TRBJ2-5 TRBV4-2 NA CASSQEGSSGSRQETQYF
TRBJ1-2 TRBV4-3 NA CASSQGPYRGRDYGYTF
TRBJ2-2 TRBV7-2 few CASSSQGGTGELFF
TRBJ1-6 TRBV6-6 NA CASRLGQGNSPLHF
TRBJ2-1 TRBV12-3/TRBV12-4 NA CASSLSGDEQFF
NA TRBV21-1 few CASSKQQSSYEQYF
TRBJ1-2 TRBV10-3 NA CAISLRDVGGYTF
NA TRBV7-3 NA CASSLTFRETQYF
TRBJ2-7 TRBV6-6 many CASSYQGGEQYF
TRBJ2-2 TRBV7-2 NA CASSPMPITSNTGELFF
TRBJ2-3 TRBV6-2/TRBV6-3 NA CASSWANTDTQYF
NA TRBV19 NA CASSPRSQWANEQFF
TRBJ2-5 TRBV29-1 few CSVEVRAGGETQYF
TRBJ2-5 TRBV5-1 few CASSSSSGRETQYF